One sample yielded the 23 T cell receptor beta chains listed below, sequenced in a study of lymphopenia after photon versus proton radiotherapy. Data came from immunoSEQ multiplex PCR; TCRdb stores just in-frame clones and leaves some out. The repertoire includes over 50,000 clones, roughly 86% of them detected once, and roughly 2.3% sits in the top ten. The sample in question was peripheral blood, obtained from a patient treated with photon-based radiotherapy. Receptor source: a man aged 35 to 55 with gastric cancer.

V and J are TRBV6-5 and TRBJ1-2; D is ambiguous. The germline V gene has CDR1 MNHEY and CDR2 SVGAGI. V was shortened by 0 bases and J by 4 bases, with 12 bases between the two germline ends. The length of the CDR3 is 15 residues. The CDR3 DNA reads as TGTGCCAGCAGTTACTCGAGGGAGGGAGCCTATGGCTACACCTTC. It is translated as CASSYSREGAYGYTF.

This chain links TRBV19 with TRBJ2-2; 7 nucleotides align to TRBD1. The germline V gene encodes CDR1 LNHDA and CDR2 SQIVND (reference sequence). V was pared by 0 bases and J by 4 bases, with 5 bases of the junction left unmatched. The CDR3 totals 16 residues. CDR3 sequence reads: CASSIDLGQRTGELFF. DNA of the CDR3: TGTGCCAGTAGTATAGATCTGGGACAGCGCACCGGGGAGCTGTTTTTT.

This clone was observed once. The CDR3 loop reads CATSRDANSNQPQHF. CDR3 coding DNA: TGTGCCACCAGCAGAGATGCCAATAGCAATCAGCCCCAGCATTTT. The V gene is TRBV15, the J gene TRBJ1-5; D gene unclear. Germline V gene data show CDR1 as LNHNV and CDR2 as YYDKDF (reference sequence). This CDR3 has 15 amino acids. The germline V and J ends were trimmed by 0 bases and 0 bases, with 6 bases remaining between them.

This CDR3 is CASGPGLAASTDTQYF. The CDR3 DNA follows: TGTGCTAGTGGCCCGGGACTAGCGGCTAGCACAGATACGCAGTATTTT. The gene calls are TRBV12-5 and TRBJ2-3; 11 positions agree with TRBD2. The CDR3 totals 16 residues. Germline lookup yields CDR1 LGHNT and CDR2 FRNRAP. J gave up 0 bases and V 6 bases, and 5 bases lay outside the gene matches.

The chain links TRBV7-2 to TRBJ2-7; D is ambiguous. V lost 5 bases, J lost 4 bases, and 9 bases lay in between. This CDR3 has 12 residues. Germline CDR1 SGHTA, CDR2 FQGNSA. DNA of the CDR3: TGTGCCAGCAGCCCGTCCGGGTACGAGCAGTACTTC. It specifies CASSPSGYEQYF.

The CDR3, as DNA: TGCGCCAGCAGCCAAGCGTTTTTGGGGGAGACCGGGGAGCTGTTTTTT. Encoded protein: CASSQAFLGETGELFF. The V call is TRBV4-1, the J call TRBJ2-2; either TRBD1 or TRBD2 may fit D (5 bases each). The CDR3 runs to 16 residues. Germline V gene data show CDR1 as MGHRA and CDR2 as YSYEKL. V lost 1 base and J 5 bases, leaving 14 bases between the germline ends.

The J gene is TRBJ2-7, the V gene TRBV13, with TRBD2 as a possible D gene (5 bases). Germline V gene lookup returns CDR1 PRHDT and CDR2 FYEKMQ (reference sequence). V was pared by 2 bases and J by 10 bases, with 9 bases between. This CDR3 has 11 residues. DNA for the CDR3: TGTGCCAGCAGCTTAAGTGGAGGACAGTACTTC. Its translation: CASSLSGGQYF.

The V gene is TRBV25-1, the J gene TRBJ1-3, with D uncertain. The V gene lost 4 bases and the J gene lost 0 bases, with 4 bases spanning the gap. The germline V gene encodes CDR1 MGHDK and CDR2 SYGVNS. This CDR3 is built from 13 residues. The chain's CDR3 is CASSALSGNTIYF. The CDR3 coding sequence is TGTGCCAGCAGTGCCCTCTCTGGAAACACCATATATTTT.

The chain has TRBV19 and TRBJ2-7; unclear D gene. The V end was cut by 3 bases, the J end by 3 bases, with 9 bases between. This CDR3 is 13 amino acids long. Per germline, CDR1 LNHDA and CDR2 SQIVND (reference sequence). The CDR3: CASSITLSYEQYF. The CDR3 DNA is TGTGCCAGTAGTATTACACTAAGCTACGAGCAGTACTTC.

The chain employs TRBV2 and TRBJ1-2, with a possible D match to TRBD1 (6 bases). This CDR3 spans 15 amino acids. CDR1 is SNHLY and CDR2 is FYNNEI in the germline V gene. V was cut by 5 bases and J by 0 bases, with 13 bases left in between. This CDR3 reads CASSPGQLANYGYTF. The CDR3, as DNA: TGTGCCAGCAGTCCAGGACAGTTAGCTAACTATGGCTACACCTTC.

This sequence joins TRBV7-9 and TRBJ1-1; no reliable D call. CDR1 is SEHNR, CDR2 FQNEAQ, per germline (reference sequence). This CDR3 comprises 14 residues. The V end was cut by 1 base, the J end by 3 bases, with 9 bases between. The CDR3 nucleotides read TGTGCCAGCAGCTTAGGTCGCTCGGACACTGAAGCTTTCTTT. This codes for CASSLGRSDTEAFF.

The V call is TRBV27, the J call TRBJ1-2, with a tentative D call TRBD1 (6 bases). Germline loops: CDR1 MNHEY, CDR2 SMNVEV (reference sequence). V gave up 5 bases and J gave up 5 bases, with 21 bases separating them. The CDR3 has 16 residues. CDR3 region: CASSAGWVARGYGYTF. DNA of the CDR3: TGTGCCAGCAGTGCTGGATGGGTGGCCAGGGGTTATGGCTACACCTTC.

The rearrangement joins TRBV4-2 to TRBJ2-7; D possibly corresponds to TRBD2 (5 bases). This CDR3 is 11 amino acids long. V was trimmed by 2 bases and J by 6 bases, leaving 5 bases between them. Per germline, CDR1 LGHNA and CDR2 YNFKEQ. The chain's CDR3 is CASSQSGEQYF. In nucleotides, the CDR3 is TGTGCCAGCAGCCAAAGCGGCGAGCAGTACTTC.

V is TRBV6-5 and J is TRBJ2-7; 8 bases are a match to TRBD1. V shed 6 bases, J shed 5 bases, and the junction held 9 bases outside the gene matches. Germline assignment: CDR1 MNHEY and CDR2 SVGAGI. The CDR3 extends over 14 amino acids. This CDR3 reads CASSRTGRTHEQYF. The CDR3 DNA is TGTGCCAGCAGCCGGACAGGGAGGACCCACGAGCAGTACTTC.

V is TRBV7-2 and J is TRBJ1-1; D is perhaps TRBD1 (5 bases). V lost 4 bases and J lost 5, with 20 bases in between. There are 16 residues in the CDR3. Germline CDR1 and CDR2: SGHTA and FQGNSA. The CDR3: CASSSRAGSWGTEAFF. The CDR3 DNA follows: TGTGCCAGCAGCTCGCGGGCAGGGTCATGGGGGACTGAAGCTTTCTTT.

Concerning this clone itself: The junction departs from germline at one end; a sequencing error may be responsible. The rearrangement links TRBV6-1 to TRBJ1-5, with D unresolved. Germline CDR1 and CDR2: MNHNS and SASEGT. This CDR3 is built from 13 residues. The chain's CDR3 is CVSAGTIGQPQHF. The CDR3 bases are TGTGTCAGCGCTGGTACCATTGGGCAGCCCCAGCATTTT.

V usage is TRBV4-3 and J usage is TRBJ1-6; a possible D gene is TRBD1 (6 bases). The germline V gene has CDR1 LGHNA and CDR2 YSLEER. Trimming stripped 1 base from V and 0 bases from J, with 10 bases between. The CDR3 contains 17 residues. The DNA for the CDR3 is TGCGCCAGCAGCCAAGTTGGACAGAGCTCCTATAATTCACCCCTCCACTTT. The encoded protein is CASSQVGQSSYNSPLHF.

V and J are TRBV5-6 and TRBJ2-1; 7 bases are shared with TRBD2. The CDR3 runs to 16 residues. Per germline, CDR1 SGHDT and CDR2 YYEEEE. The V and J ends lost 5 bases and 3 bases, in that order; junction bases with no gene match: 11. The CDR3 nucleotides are TGTGCCAGCAGTATGGCGGGCGGGGGAGACTACAATGAGCAGTTCTTC. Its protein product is CASSMAGGGDYNEQFF. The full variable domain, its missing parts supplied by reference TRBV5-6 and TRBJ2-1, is DAGVTQSPTHLIKTRGQQVTLRCSPKSGHDTVSWYQQALGQGPQFIFQYYEEEERQRGNFPDRFSGHQFPNYSSELNVNALLLGDSALYLCASSMAGGGDYNEQFFGPGTRLTVL.

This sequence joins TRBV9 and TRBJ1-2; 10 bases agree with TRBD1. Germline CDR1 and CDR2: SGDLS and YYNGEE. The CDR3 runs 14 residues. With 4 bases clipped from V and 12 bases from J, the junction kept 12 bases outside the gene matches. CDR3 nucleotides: TGTGCCAGCAGCCCTCGAAGGGACAGGGGAGCTCACACCTTC. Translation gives CASSPRRDRGAHTF.

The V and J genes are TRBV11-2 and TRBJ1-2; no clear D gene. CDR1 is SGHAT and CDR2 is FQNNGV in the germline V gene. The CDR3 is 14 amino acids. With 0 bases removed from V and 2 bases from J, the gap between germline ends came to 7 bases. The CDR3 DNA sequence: TGTGCCAGCAGCTTAGAGGTCTTGAACTATGGCTACACCTTC. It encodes CASSLEVLNYGYTF.

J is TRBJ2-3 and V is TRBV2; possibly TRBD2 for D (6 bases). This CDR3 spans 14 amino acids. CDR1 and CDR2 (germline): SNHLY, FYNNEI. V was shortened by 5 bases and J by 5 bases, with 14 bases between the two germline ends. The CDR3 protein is CASSYDGRGDTQYF. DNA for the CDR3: TGTGCCAGCAGTTACGACGGGAGAGGAGATACGCAGTATTTT.

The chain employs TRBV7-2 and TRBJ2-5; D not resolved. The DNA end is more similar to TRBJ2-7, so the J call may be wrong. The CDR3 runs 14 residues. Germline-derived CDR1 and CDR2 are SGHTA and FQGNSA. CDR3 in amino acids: CASSLGFRSYEQYF. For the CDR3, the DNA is TGTGCCAGCAGCTTAGGGTTCAGGTCCTACGAGCAGTACTTC.

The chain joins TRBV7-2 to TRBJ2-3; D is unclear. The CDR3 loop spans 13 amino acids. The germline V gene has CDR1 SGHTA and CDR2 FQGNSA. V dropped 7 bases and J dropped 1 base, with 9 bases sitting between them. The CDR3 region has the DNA TGTGCCAGCACCCAACAGCGCACAGATACGCAGTATTTT. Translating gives CASTQQRTDTQYF.